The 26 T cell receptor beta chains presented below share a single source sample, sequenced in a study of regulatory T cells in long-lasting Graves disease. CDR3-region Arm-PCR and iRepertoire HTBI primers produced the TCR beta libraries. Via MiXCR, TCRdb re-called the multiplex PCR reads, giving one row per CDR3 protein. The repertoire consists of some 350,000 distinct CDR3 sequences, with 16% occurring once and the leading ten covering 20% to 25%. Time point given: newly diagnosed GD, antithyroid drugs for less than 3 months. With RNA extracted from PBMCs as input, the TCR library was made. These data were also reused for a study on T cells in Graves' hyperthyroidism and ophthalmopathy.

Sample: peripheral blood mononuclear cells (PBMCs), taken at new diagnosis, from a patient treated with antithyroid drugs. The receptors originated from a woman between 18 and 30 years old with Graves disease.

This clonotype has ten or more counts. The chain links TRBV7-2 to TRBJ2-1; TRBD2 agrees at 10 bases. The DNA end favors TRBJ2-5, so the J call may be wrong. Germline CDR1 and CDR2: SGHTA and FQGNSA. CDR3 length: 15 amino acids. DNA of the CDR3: TGTGCCAGCAGCAGCGGACCGGGACTAGCGAAGACCCAGTACTTC. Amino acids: CASSSGPGLAKTQYF.

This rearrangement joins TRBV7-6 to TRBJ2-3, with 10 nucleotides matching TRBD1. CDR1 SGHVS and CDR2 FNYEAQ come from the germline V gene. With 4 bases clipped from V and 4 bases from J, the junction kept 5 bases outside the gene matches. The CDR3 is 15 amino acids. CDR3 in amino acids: CASSSRDRGPDTQYF. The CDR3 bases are TGTGCCAGCAGCTCCAGGGACAGGGGTCCAGATACGCAGTATTTT. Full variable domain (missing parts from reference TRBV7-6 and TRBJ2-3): GAGVSQSPRYKVTKRGQDVALRCDPISGHVSLYWYRQALGQGPEFLTYFNYEAQQDKSGLPNDRFSAERPEGSISTLTIQRTEQRDSAMYRCASSSRDRGPDTQYFGPGTRLTVL.

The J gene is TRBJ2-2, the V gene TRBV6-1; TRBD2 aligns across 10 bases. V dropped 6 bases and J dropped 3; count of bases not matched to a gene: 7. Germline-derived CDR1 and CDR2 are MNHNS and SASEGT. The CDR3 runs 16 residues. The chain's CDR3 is CASRSYLAGDTGELFF. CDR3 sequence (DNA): TGTGCCAGCAGGTCCTACCTAGCGGGGGACACCGGGGAGCTGTTTTTT.

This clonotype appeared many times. The CDR3 nucleotides read TGCAGTGCTGGCCTAACGGGACAGTTCACAGATACGCAGTATTTT. It specifies CSAGLTGQFTDTQYF. V is TRBV20-1 and J is TRBJ2-3; 7 nucleotides align to TRBD1. Trimming removed 5 bases from V and 2 bases from J; junction bases left unmatched: 10. CDR1 is DFQATT, CDR2 SNEGSKA, per germline (reference sequence). The CDR3 loop spans 15 amino acids.

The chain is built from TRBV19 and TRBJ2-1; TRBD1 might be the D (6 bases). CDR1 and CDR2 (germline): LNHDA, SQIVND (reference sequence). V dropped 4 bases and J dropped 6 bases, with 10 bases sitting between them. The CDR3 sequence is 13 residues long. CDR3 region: CASSTQGPNEQFF. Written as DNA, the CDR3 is TGTGCCAGTAGTACTCAGGGGCCCAATGAGCAGTTCTTC.

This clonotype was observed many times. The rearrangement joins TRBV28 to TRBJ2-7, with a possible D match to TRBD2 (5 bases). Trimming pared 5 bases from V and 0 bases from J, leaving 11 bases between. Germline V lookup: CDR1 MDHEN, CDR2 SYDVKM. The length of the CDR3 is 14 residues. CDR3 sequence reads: CASSPIGSSYEQYF. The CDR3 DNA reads TGTGCCAGCAGTCCGATTGGGAGCTCCTACGAGCAGTACTTC.

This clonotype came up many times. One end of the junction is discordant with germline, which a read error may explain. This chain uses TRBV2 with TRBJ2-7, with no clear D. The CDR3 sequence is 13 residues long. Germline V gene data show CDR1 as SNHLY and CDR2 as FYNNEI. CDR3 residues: CASREGPEYEQYF. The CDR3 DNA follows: TGTGCCAGCAGGGAAGGGCCAGAGTACGAGCAGTACTTC.

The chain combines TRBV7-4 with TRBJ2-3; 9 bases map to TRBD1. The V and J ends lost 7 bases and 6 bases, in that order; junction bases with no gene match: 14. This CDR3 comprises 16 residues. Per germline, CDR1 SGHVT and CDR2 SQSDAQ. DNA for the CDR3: TGTGCCAGCAACTCTTTCCCGGGACAGGGATGGGATACGCAGTATTTT. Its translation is CASNSFPGQGWDTQYF.

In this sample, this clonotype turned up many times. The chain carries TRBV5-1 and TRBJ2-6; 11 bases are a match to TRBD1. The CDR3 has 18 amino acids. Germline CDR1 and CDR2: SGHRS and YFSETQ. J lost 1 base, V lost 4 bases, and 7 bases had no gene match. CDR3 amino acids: CASSAGGTGGSGANVLTF. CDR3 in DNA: TGCGCCAGCAGCGCGGGCGGGACAGGGGGTTCTGGGGCCAACGTCCTGACTTTC.

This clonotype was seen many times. The chain's CDR3 is CATQGDSSYNEQFF. DNA for the CDR3: TGTGCCACCCAAGGAGACAGCTCCTACAATGAGCAGTTCTTC. This chain links TRBV2 with TRBJ2-1; TRBD1 might be the D (5 bases). CDR1 and CDR2 from the germline V gene are SNHLY and FYNNEI. The V gene lost 10 bases and the J gene lost 0 bases, with 13 bases spanning the gap. The CDR3 is 14 residues long. The full variable domain, completed using reference TRBV2 and TRBJ2-1, is EPEVTQTPSHQVTQMGQEVILRCVPISNHLYFYWYRQILGQKVEFLVSFYNNEISEKSEIFDDQFSVERPDGSNFTLKIRSTKLEDSAMYFCATQGDSSYNEQFFGPGTRLTVL.

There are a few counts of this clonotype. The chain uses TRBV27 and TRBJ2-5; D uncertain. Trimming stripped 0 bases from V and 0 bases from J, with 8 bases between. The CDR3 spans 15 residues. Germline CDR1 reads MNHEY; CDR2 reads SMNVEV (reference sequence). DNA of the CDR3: TGTGCCAGCAGTTTATCTGTATCATACCAAGAGACCCAGTACTTC. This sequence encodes CASSLSVSYQETQYF.

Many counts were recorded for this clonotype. CDR3 DNA: TGCGCCAGCAGCAGAATGACAGGGGTGAACACTGAAGCTTTCTTT. It codes for CASSRMTGVNTEAFF. The chain recombines TRBV5-1 with TRBJ1-1; 8 bases line up with TRBD1. Germline V gene data show CDR1 as SGHRS and CDR2 as YFSETQ. V was pared by 4 bases and J by 0 bases, with 5 bases of the junction left unmatched. The length of the CDR3 is 15 residues.

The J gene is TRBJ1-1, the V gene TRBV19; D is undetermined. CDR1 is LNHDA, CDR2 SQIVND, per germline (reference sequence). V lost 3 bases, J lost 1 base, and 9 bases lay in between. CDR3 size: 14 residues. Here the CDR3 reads CASSISPRNTEAFF. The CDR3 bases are TGTGCCAGTAGTATCTCCCCACGGAACACTGAAGCTTTCTTT.

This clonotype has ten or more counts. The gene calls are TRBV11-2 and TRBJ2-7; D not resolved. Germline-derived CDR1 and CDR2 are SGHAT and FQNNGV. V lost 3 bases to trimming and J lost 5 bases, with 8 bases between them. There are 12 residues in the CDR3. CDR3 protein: CASSFSPHEQYF. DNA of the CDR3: TGTGCCAGCAGCTTCTCACCCCACGAGCAGTACTTC. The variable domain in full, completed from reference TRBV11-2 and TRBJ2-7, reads EAGVAQSPRYKIIEKRQSVAFWCNPISGHATLYWYQQILGQGPKLLIQFQNNGVVDDSQLPKDRFSAERLKGVDSTLKIQPAKLEDSAVYLCASSFSPHEQYFGPGTRLTVT.

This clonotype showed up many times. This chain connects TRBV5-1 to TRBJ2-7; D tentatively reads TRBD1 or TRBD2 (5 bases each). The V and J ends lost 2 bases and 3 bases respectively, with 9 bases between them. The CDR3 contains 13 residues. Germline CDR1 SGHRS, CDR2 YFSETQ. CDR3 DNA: TGCGCCAGCAGCTTCGCAGGGAGCTACGAGCAGTACTTC. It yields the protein CASSFAGSYEQYF. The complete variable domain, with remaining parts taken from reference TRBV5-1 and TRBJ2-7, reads KAGVTQTPRYLIKTRGQQVTLSCSPISGHRSVSWYQQTPGQGLQFLFEYFSETQRNKGNFPGRFSGRQFSNSRSEMNVSTLELGDSALYLCASSFAGSYEQYFGPGTRLTVT.

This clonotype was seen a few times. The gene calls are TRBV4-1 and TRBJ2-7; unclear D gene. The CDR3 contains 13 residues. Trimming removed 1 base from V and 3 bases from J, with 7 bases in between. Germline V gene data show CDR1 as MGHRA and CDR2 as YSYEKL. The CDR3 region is CASSQGVYYEQYF. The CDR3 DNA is TGCGCCAGCAGCCAAGGGGTCTACTACGAGCAGTACTTC.

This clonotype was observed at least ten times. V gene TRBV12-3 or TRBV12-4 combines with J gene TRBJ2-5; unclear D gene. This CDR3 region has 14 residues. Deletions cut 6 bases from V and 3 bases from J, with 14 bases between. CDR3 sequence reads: CASSHTVRKETQYF. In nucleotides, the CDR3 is TGTGCCAGCAGCCATACTGTCCGTAAAGAGACCCAGTACTTC.

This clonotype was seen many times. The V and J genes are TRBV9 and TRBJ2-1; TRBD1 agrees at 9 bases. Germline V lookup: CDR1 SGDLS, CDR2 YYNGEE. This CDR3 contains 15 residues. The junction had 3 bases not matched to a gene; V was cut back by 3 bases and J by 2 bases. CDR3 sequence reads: CASSAGQGPYNEQFF. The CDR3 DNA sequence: TGTGCCAGCAGCGCGGGACAGGGTCCCTACAATGAGCAGTTCTTC.

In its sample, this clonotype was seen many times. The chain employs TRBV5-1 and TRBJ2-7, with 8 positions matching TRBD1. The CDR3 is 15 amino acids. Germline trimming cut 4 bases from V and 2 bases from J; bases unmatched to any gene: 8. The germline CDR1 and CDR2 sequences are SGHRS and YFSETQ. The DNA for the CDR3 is TGCGCCAGCAGCCCGGCCCCGGGACAGGCCTACGAGCAGTACTTC. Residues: CASSPAPGQAYEQYF.

The CDR3 region is CASSADLTIYGYTF. The CDR3 region has the DNA TGTGCCAGCAGCGCAGACTTGACCATCTATGGCTACACCTTC. The J gene is TRBJ1-2, the V gene TRBV7-9; no clear D. Trimming left V 5 bases short and J 4 bases short, with 14 bases between. CDR3 length: 14 residues. The germline CDR1 and CDR2 sequences are SEHNR and FQNEAQ (reference sequence).

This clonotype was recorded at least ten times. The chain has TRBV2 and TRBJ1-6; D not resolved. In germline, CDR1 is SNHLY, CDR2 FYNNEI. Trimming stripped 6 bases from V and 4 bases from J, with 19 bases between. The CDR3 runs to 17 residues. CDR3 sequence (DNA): TGTGCCAGCAGGGGTGTTTCAGGACTCTTTTATAATTCACCCCTCCACTTT. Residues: CASRGVSGLFYNSPLHF.

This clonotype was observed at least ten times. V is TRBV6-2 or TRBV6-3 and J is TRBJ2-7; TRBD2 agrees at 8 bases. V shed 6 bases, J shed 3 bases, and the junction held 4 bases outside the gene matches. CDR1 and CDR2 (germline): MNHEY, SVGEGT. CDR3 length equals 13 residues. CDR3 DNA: TGTGCCAGCAGGCGGGGGGCGGGCTACGAGCAGTACTTC. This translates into CASRRGAGYEQYF.

CDR3 sequence (DNA): TGTGCCAGCAGTTCCGACGGGCCCTACGAGCAGTACTTC. Translation gives CASSSDGPYEQYF. This chain links TRBV12-3 or TRBV12-4 with TRBJ2-7; no firm D call. The CDR3 is made up of 13 amino acids. V lost 4 bases and J lost 2, with 9 bases in between.

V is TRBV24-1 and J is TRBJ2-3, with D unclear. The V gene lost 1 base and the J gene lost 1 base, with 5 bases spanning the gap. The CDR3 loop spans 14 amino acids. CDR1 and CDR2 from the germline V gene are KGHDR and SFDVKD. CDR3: CATSDFQGTDTQYF. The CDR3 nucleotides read TGTGCCACCAGTGATTTTCAGGGCACAGATACGCAGTATTTT.

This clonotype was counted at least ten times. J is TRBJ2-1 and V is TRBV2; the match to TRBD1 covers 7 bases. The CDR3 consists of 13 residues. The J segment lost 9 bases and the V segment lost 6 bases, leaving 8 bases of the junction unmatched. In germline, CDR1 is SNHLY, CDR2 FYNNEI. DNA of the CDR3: TGTGCCAGCAGGAAACAGGGGCGAGGTGAGCAGTTCTTC. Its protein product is CASRKQGRGEQFF.

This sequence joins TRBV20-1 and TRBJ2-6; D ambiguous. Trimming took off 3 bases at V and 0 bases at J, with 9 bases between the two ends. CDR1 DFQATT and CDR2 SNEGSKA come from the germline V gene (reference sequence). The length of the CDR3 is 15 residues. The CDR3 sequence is CSARVVSSGANVLTF. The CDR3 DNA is TGCAGTGCTAGGGTAGTGAGCTCTGGGGCCAACGTCCTGACTTTC.